This TCR beta chain was obtained from a study of blood T cells in healthy people across ages. The trim removed 4 bases at V and 6 bases at J, leaving 4 bases unmatched. This CDR3 comprises 13 residues. In germline, CDR1 is SGHRS, CDR2 YFSETQ. About this clonotype: The target antigen is unknown.

It was with a sample-barcoded 5' primer and a J-beta primer mix that a second PCR of roughly 7 to 12 cycles was run. Each CDR3 protein gets one entry after TCRdb re-called the 5' RACE reads with MiXCR. The sample contains fewer than 2,000,000 distinct CDR3 sequences, about 31% of which appear only once. Study-wide results and limits: When set beside aged donors, long-lived donors presented more naive CD4+ cells and higher diversity.

This sequence was found in a woman in her 30s in good health. The specimen sequenced was blood. The chain combines TRBV5-1 with TRBJ2-1; TRBD1 agrees at 7 bases. CDR3 DNA sequence: TGCGCCAGCAGCCGGGACAGTTTCAATGAGCAGTTCTTC. It is translated as CASSRDSFNEQFF.